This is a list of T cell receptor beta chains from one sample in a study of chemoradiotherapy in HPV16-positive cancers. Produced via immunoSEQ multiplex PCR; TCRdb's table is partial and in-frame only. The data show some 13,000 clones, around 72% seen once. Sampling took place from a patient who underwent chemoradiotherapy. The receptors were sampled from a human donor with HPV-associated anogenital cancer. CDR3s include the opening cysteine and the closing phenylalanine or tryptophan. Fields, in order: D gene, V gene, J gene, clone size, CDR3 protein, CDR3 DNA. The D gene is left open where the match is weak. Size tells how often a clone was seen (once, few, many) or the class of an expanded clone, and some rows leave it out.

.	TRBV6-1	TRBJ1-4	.	CASSELQPNEKLFF	TGTGCCAGCAGTGAATTACAGCCTAATGAAAAACTGTTTTTT
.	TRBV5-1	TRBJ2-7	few	CASSLEGFEQYF	TGCGCCAGCAGCTTGGAGGGCTTCGAGCAGTACTTC
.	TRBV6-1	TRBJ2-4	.	CASSRDTLGIQYF	TGTGCCAGCAGTCGAGATACCTTGGGCATTCAGTACTTC
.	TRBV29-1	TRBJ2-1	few	CSVEDLGNEQFF	TGCAGCGTTGAGGACTTGGGGAATGAGCAGTTCTTC
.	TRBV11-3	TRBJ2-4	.	CASSSGKAKNIQYF	TGTGCCAGCAGCTCAGGGAAAGCCAAAAACATTCAGTACTTC
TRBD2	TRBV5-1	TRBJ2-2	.	CASSVAGGPNTGELFF	TGCGCCAGCAGTGTAGCGGGAGGGCCTAACACCGGGGAGCTGTTTTTT
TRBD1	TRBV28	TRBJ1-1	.	CAGGQAGVTEAFF	TGTGCCGGGGGACAGGCCGGCGTCACTGAAGCTTTCTTT
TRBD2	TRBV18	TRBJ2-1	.	CASSPTAGGRYNEQFF	TGTGCCAGCTCACCAACGGCGGGAGGGAGATACAATGAGCAGTTCTTC
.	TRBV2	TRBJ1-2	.	CASISEEGGLGYTF	TGTGCCAGCATTAGCGAGGAAGGTGGTTTGGGCTACACCTTC
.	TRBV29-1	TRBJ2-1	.	CSVPDQAMGDEQFF	TGCAGCGTCCCAGACCAGGCTATGGGGGATGAGCAGTTCTTC
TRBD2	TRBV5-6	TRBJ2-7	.	CASRAGGGAYEQYF	TGTGCCAGCAGAGCTGGCGGGGGAGCCTACGAGCAGTACTTC
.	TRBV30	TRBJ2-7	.	CAWSGGHLTPRYEQYF	TGTGCCTGGAGTGGGGGACATTTGACCCCTCGGTACGAGCAGTACTTC
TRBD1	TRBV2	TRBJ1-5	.	CASSGGTGRSGQPQHF	TGTGCCAGCAGCGGGGGGACAGGGAGATCCGGACAGCCCCAGCATTTT
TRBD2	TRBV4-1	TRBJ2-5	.	CASSRTSSGFQETQYF	TGCGCCAGCAGCCGGACTAGCAGTGGTTTCCAAGAGACCCAGTACTTC
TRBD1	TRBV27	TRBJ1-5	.	CASSPRDSRNQPQHF	TGTGCCAGCAGCCCGAGGGACAGTCGCAATCAGCCCCAGCATTTT
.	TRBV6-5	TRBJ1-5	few	CASSYSRGQPQHF	TGTGCCAGCAGTTACTCTCGGGGTCAGCCCCAGCATTTT
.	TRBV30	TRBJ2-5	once	CAWSVRSQETQYF	TGTGCCTGGAGTGTACGCAGTCAAGAGACCCAGTACTTC
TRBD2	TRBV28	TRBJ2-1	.	CASRFGRLAGGPYNEQFF	TGTGCCAGCAGGTTTGGACGGCTAGCGGGGGGCCCCTACAATGAGCAGTTCTTC
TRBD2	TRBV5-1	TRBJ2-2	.	CASSPLAGGSSGTGELFF	TGCGCCAGCAGCCCTTTAGCGGGAGGTTCCTCCGGGACCGGGGAGCTGTTTTTT
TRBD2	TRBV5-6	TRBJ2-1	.	CASSPGGYEQFF	TGTGCCAGCAGCCCGGGAGGCTATGAGCAGTTCTTC
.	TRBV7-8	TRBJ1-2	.	CASSLAVFYGYTF	TGTGCCAGCAGCTTGGCCGTTTTCTATGGCTACACCTTC
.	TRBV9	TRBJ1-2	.	CASSVDSGGYGYTF	TGTGCCAGCAGCGTAGATAGCGGGGGGTATGGCTACACCTTC
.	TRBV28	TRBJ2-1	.	CASGGDYNEQFF	TGTGCCAGCGGGGGAGATTACAATGAGCAGTTCTTC
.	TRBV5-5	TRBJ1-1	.	CASSDLFGDTEAFF	TGTGCCAGCAGCGACCTCTTTGGGGACACTGAAGCTTTCTTT
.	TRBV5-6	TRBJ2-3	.	CASSLAQGAGGDTQYF	TGTGCCAGCAGCTTGGCTCAGGGGGCGGGAGGAGATACGCAGTATTTT
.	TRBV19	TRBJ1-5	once	CASTNEAIPPQHF	TGTGCCAGTACCAACGAGGCAATCCCGCCCCAGCATTTT
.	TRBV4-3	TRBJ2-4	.	CASSQERGSIQYF	TGCGCCAGCAGCCAAGAGAGAGGGAGCATTCAGTACTTC
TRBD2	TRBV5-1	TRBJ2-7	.	CASSLDSGRARYEQYF	TGCGCCAGCAGCTTGGATAGCGGGAGGGCCCGCTACGAGCAGTACTTC
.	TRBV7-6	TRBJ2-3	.	CASSEDGTSTDTQYF	TGTGCCAGCAGCGAGGACGGAACTAGCACAGATACGCAGTATTTT
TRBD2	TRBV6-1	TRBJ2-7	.	CASSLTSGSEQYF	TGTGCCAGCAGCCTGACTAGCGGGAGCGAGCAGTACTTC
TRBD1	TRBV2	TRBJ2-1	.	CASRADRGQYNEQFF	TGTGCCAGCAGGGCGGACAGGGGGCAGTACAATGAGCAGTTCTTC
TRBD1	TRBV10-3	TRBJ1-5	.	CATGQGSQPQHF	TGTGCCACGGGACAGGGGAGTCAGCCCCAGCATTTT
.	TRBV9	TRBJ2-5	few	CASSVGQTTETQYF	TGTGCCAGCAGCGTAGGTCAGACTACCGAGACCCAGTACTTC
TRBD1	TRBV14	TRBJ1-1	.	CASSPGQGFVAAFF	TGTGCCAGCAGCCCGGGACAGGGTTTCGTTGCGGCTTTCTTT
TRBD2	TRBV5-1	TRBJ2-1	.	CASSLGGLAGLSSYNEQFF	TGCGCCAGCAGCTTGGGGGGACTAGCGGGGTTGAGCTCCTACAATGAGCAGTTCTTC
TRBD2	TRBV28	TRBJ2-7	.	CASSGTSPTLYEQYF	TGTGCCAGCAGTGGGACTAGCCCAACCCTCTACGAGCAGTACTTC
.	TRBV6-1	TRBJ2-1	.	CASSEPGYNEQFF	TGTGCCAGCAGTGAACCCGGGTACAATGAGCAGTTCTTC
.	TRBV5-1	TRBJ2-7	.	CASSYTGLSYEQYF	TGCGCCAGCAGCTATACAGGGCTCTCCTACGAGCAGTACTTC
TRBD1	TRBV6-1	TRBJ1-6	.	CASSEGTGVSPLHF	TGTGCCAGCAGTGAAGGGACAGGGGTTTCACCCCTCCACTTT
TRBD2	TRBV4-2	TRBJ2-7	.	CASSQDLGGGSYEQYF	TGTGCCAGCAGCCAAGATCTCGGGGGGGGGTCCTACGAGCAGTACTTC
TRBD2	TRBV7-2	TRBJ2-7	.	CASSLGDRTSGRYEQYF	TGTGCCAGCAGCTTAGGGGACAGGACTAGCGGGAGGTACGAGCAGTACTTC
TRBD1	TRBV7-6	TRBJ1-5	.	CASSPGQGFGQPQHF	TGTGCCAGCAGCCCGGGACAGGGGTTCGGTCAGCCCCAGCATTTT
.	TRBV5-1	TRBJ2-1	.	CASSWAAKPYNEQFF	TGCGCCAGCAGCTGGGCGGCGAAACCCTACAATGAGCAGTTCTTC